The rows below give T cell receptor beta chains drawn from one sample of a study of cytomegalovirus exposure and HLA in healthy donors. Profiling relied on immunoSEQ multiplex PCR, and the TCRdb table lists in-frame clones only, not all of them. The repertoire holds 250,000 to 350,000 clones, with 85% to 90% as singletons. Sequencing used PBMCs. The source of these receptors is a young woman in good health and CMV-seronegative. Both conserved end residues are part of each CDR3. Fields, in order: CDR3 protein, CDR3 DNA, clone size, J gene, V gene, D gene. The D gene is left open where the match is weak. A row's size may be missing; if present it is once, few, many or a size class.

CASSFAALSSGANVLTF	TGTGCCAGCAGCTTTGCGGCCCTTAGCTCTGGGGCCAACGTCCTGACTTTC	.	TRBJ2-6	TRBV5-4	.
CASSPNQETQYF	TGTGCCAGCAGTCCAAACCAAGAGACCCAGTACTTC	.	TRBJ2-5	TRBV27	.
CASSLFQGTPYNEQFF	TGTGCCAGCAGTTTATTCCAGGGGACACCTTACAATGAGCAGTTCTTC	.	TRBJ2-1	TRBV28	.
CSVSGRVADEQYF	TGCAGCGTTTCGGGCAGGGTCGCTGACGAGCAGTACTTC	.	TRBJ2-7	TRBV29-1	.
CASSERGQGALAKNIQYF	TGTGCCAGCAGTGAAAGGGGACAGGGGGCGTTAGCCAAAAACATTCAGTACTTC	.	TRBJ2-4	TRBV6-1	TRBD1
CASRPRASTDTQYF	TGTGCCAGCAGACCGCGGGCTAGCACAGATACGCAGTATTTT	.	TRBJ2-3	TRBV28	.
CASSTYGGLANVLTF	TGTGCCAGTAGTACCTATGGGGGGTTGGCCAACGTCCTGACTTTC	.	TRBJ2-6	TRBV19	.
CASSQTRAGYTDTQYF	TGCGCCAGCAGCCAAACTCGGGCGGGCTACACAGATACGCAGTATTTT	.	TRBJ2-3	TRBV4-3	.
CASRGLANNEQFF	TGTGCCAGCAGGGGACTAGCGAACAATGAGCAGTTCTTC	.	TRBJ2-1	TRBV6-5	TRBD2
CASSLEGVGDRVFNSPLHF	TGCGCCAGCAGCTTGGAGGGAGTGGGGGACAGGGTTTTTAATTCACCCCTCCACTTT	.	TRBJ1-6	TRBV5-1	TRBD1
CASSQIWTGRIGDQETQYF	TGCGCCAGCAGCCAAATCTGGACAGGGCGAATCGGAGACCAAGAGACCCAGTACTTC	.	TRBJ2-5	TRBV4-1	TRBD1
CASSFPNPRAGGPTGELFF	TGTGCCAGCAGTTTCCCGAACCCGAGAGCGGGAGGGCCAACCGGGGAGCTGTTTTTT	.	TRBJ2-2	TRBV27	TRBD2
CASSLGSGVSTGELFF	TGTGCCAGCAGCTTGGGATCAGGGGTGAGCACCGGGGAGCTGTTTTTT	.	TRBJ2-2	TRBV5-4	.
CATSRDRAQPQHF	TGTGCCACCAGCAGAGATCGAGCTCAGCCCCAGCATTTT	.	TRBJ1-5	TRBV15	.
CASSSFAGNQPQHF	TGTGCCAGCAGCTCTTTCGCAGGGAATCAGCCCCAGCATTTT	.	TRBJ1-5	TRBV13	.
CASSEANTNQPQHF	TGTGCCAGCAGTGAAGCGAACACCAATCAGCCCCAGCATTTT	.	TRBJ1-5	TRBV6-1	.
CASSTGLAVYEQYF	TGTGCCAGCAGTACGGGACTAGCGGTTTACGAGCAGTACTTC	.	TRBJ2-7	TRBV28	TRBD2
CASSHRDYGANVLTF	TGCGCCAGCAGCCACCGGGATTATGGGGCCAACGTCCTGACTTTC	few	TRBJ2-6	TRBV4-1	.
CASSLGPLREQYF	TGTGCCAGCAGCTTAGGCCCGCTACGCGAGCAGTACTTC	.	TRBJ2-7	TRBV11-3	.
CASLLGAGGPGEQFF	TGTGCCAGCCTTCTAGGGGCGGGAGGGCCCGGGGAGCAGTTCTTC	.	TRBJ2-1	TRBV18	TRBD2
CASGQGRTLHF	TGTGCCAGCGGACAGGGGAGGACCCTCCACTTT	.	TRBJ1-6	TRBV2	TRBD1
CASSLWTGYGYTF	TGCGCCAGCAGCTTATGGACAGGGTATGGCTACACCTTC	.	TRBJ1-2	TRBV5-1	TRBD1
CASSFFEGGNSPLHF	TGTGCCAGCAGCTTTTTTGAAGGGGGTAATTCACCCCTCCACTTT	few	TRBJ1-6	TRBV7-9	.
CASSLFPGGGTEAFF	TGTGCCAGCAGCTTGTTCCCGGGAGGCGGCACTGAAGCTTTCTTT	.	TRBJ1-1	TRBV5-6	.
CASTDRFLNNYEQYF	TGTGCCAGCACGGACAGATTCTTGAATAACTACGAGCAGTACTTC	.	TRBJ2-7	TRBV28	.
CASSLDGRNTEAFF	TGCGCCAGCAGCTTGGACGGGAGGAACACTGAAGCTTTCTTT	.	TRBJ1-1	TRBV5-1	.
CAGTRSGSYKETQYF	TGTGCCGGGACTAGGAGCGGATCCTATAAAGAGACCCAGTACTTC	.	TRBJ2-5	TRBV30	TRBD2
CASSGRLGGDYEQYF	TGTGCCAGCAGTGGCCGTTTGGGGGGGGACTACGAGCAGTACTTC	.	TRBJ2-7	TRBV6-6	TRBD2
CASSSGGQPQHF	TGTGCCAGTAGTTCCGGAGGTCAGCCCCAGCATTTT	once	TRBJ1-5	TRBV19	.
CASGGQGLNTGELFF	TGTGCCAGCGGGGGACAGGGACTGAACACCGGGGAGCTGTTTTTT	few	TRBJ2-2	TRBV25-1	TRBD1
CASSYTGGEQYF	TGTGCCAGCAGCTATACAGGGGGCGAGCAGTACTTC	.	TRBJ2-7	TRBV7-3	TRBD1
CASSEVDMAYEQYF	TGTGCCAGCAGTGAGGTGGACATGGCCTACGAGCAGTACTTC	.	TRBJ2-7	TRBV6-1	.
CASSQDLPQQGPNTGELFF	TGCGCCAGCAGCCAAGATTTGCCCCAACAGGGACCGAACACCGGGGAGCTGTTTTTT	.	TRBJ2-2	TRBV4-3	.
CASSFEGAGDEAFF	TGTGCCAGCAGCTTCGAAGGGGCAGGGGATGAAGCTTTCTTT	.	TRBJ1-1	TRBV7-6	.
CASSLLQGKNTEAFF	TGCGCCAGCAGCTTACTACAGGGGAAGAACACTGAAGCTTTCTTT	.	TRBJ1-1	TRBV5-1	TRBD1
CASSPGGGLNTGELFF	TGTGCCAGCAGCCCGGGAGGGGGGCTGAACACCGGGGAGCTGTTTTTT	.	TRBJ2-2	TRBV5-6	TRBD2
CASTSGTSGRTDTQYF	TGTGCCAGCACCTCCGGGACTAGCGGACGCACAGATACGCAGTATTTT	.	TRBJ2-3	TRBV2	TRBD2
CASSLTSYNEQFF	TGTGCCAGCAGTCTAACCTCCTACAATGAGCAGTTCTTC	.	TRBJ2-1	TRBV6-5	.
CASSRDRVLAKNIQYF	TGTGCCAGCAGCCGAGACAGGGTTCTAGCCAAAAACATTCAGTACTTC	.	TRBJ2-4	TRBV7-8	TRBD1
CASSEGAAGIRETQYF	TGTGCCAGCAGTGAGGGCGCCGCGGGAATCCGGGAGACCCAGTACTTC	few	TRBJ2-5	TRBV6-1	.
CASSPGGRSHGEQYF	TGTGCCAGCAGTCCAGGGGGGCGGAGTCACGGGGAGCAGTACTTC	.	TRBJ2-7	TRBV27	.
CASSFRPGRGQVYEQYF	TGTGCCAGCAGCTTCAGACCCGGGAGGGGACAAGTCTACGAGCAGTACTTC	.	TRBJ2-7	TRBV7-2	TRBD2
CASSPAPRFGQYF	TGTGCCAGCAGCCCAGCGCCCCGCTTCGGGCAGTACTTC	.	TRBJ2-7	TRBV28	.
CASRGGQGPYNEQFF	TGTGCCAGCAGGGGGGGACAGGGGCCCTACAATGAGCAGTTCTTC	.	TRBJ2-1	TRBV11-2	TRBD1
CASRPGRGHSYTF	TGTGCCAGCAGGCCCGGCAGGGGGCACAGCTACACCTTC	.	TRBJ1-2	TRBV28	TRBD1
CASSQARYTGELFF	TGCGCCAGCAGCCAAGCGAGGTACACCGGGGAGCTGTTTTTT	few	TRBJ2-2	TRBV4-1	.
CASSQVEGYEQYF	TGTGCCAGCAGCCAAGTTGAGGGTTACGAGCAGTACTTC	few	TRBJ2-7	TRBV14	.
CASSRRTDYNEKLFF	TGTGCCAGCAGTAGGCGGACAGACTATAATGAAAAACTGTTTTTT	.	TRBJ1-4	TRBV27	.
CASSLGQGRTEAFF	TGTGCCAGCAGCTTGGGACAGGGGCGCACTGAAGCTTTCTTT	.	TRBJ1-1	TRBV5-6	TRBD1
CASSSPRGVTSGNTIYF	TGTGCCAGCAGTTCACCCCGGGGGGTGACATCTGGAAACACCATATATTTT	.	TRBJ1-3	TRBV27	.
CASSPASLYNEQFF	TGCGCCAGCAGTCCGGCTAGCCTCTACAATGAGCAGTTCTTC	.	TRBJ2-1	TRBV4-3	.
CASSFETSRGKTQYF	TGTGCCAGCAGCTTCGAGACTAGCCGCGGAAAGACCCAGTACTTC	.	TRBJ2-5	TRBV7-2	TRBD2
CASSVGGSNTEAFF	TGTGCCAGCAGTGTAGGGGGTTCGAACACTGAAGCTTTCTTT	.	TRBJ1-1	TRBV2	.
CASSPTVTSGNTIYF	TGTGCCAGCAGCCCAACAGTAACCTCTGGAAACACCATATATTTT	.	TRBJ1-3	TRBV6-5	.
CASSPPTGRSTEAFF	TGTGCCAGCAGTCCCCCGACAGGGCGGAGCACTGAAGCTTTCTTT	.	TRBJ1-1	TRBV27	TRBD1
CASSRGRGNTEAFF	TGTGCCAGTAGTAGAGGACGGGGGAACACTGAAGCTTTCTTT	.	TRBJ1-1	TRBV19	.
CASSVTGVSNQPQHF	TGTGCCAGCAGTGTTACGGGGGTTAGCAATCAGCCCCAGCATTTT	.	TRBJ1-5	TRBV2	.
CASSLVTKDTQYF	TGCGCCAGCAGCTTGGTCACTAAGGATACGCAGTATTTT	.	TRBJ2-3	TRBV5-1	.
CASSLGPSGTDTQYF	TGTGCCAGCAGCTTAGGGCCTAGCGGCACAGATACGCAGTATTTT	.	TRBJ2-3	TRBV7-3	.
CASRPGLFQETQYF	TGTGCCAGCCGCCCGGGACTATTCCAAGAGACCCAGTACTTC	.	TRBJ2-5	TRBV28	TRBD2